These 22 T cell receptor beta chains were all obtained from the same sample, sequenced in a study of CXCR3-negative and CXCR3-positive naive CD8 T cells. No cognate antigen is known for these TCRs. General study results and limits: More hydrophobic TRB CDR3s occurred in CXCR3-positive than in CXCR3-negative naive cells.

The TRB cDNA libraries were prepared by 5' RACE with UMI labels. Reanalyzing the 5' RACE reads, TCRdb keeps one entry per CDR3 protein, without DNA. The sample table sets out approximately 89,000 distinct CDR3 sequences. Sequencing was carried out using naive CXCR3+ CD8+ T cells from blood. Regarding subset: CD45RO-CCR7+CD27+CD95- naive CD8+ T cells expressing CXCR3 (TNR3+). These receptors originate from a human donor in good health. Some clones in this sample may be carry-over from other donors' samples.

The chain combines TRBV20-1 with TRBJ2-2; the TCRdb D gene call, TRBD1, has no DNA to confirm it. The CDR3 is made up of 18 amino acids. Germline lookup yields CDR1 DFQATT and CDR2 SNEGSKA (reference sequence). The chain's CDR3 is CSASPLSWGQGVSGELFF.

The CDR3 region is CASSPGTEAFF. This chain links TRBV28 with TRBJ1-1; TCRdb's D call, TRBD1, is unchecked because there is no DNA. Germline loops: CDR1 MDHEN, CDR2 SYDVKM. The CDR3 has 11 amino acids. The whole variable domain, filled in from reference TRBV28 and TRBJ1-1, reads DVKVTQSSRYLVKRTGEKVFLECVQDMDHENMFWYRQDPGLGLRLIYFSYDVKMKEKGDIPEGYSVSREKKERFSLILESASTNQTSMYLCASSPGTEAFFGQGTRLTVV.

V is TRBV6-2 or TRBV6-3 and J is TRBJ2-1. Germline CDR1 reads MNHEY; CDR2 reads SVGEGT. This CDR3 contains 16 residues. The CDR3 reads CASSYPFRLAHNEQFF.

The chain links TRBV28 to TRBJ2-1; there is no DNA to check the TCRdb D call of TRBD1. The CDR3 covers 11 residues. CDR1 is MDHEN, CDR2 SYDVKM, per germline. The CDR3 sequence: CASSPRTEQFF. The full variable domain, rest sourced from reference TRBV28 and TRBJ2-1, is DVKVTQSSRYLVKRTGEKVFLECVQDMDHENMFWYRQDPGLGLRLIYFSYDVKMKEKGDIPEGYSVSREKKERFSLILESASTNQTSMYLCASSPRTEQFFGPGTRLTVL.

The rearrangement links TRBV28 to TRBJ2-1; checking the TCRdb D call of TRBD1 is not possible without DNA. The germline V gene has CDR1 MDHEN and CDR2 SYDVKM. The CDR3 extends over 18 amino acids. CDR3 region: CASSFHPGDLSSYNEQFF.

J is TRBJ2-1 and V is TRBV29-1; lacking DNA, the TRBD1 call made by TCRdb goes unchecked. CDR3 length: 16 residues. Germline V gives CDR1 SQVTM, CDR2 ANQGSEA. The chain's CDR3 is CSVEGVDGSYWNEQFF.

The chain's CDR3 is CASSPPIQGPETQYF. The chain is built from TRBV18 and TRBJ2-5; checking the TCRdb D call of TRBD1 is not possible without DNA. Per the germline V gene, CDR1 is KGHSH and CDR2 is LQKENI. This CDR3 comprises 15 residues.

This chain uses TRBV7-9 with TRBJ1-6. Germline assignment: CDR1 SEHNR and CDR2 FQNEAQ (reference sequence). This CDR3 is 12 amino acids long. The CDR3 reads CASSLTLSPLHF. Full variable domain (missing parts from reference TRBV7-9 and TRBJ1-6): DTGVSQNPRHKITKRGQNVTFRCDPISEHNRLYWYRQTLGQGPEFLTYFQNEAQLEKSRLLSDRFSAERPKGSFSTLEIQRTEQGDSAMYLCASSLTLSPLHFGNGTRLTVT.

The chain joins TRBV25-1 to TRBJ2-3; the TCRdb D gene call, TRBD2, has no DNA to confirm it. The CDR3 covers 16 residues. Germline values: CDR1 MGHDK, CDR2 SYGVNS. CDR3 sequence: CASSERAASATDTQYF.

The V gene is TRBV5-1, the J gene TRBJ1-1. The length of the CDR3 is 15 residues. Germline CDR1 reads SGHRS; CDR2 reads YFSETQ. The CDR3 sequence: CASSSRWTGNTEAFF. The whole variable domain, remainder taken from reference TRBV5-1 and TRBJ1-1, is KAGVTQTPRYLIKTRGQQVTLSCSPISGHRSVSWYQQTPGQGLQFLFEYFSETQRNKGNFPGRFSGRQFSNSRSEMNVSTLELGDSALYLCASSSRWTGNTEAFFGQGTRLTVV.

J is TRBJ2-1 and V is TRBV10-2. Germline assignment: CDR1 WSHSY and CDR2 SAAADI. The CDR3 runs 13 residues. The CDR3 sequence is CASSESTGNEQFF.

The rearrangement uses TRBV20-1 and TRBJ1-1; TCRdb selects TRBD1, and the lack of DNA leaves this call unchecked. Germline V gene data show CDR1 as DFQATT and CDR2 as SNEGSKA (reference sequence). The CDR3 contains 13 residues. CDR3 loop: CTAITRGRTEAFF.

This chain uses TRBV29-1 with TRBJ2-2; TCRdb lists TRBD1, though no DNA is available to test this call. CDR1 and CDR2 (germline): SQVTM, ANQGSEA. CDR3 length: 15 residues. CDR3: CSVEGGQGAAGELFF.

CDR3 amino acids: CASSSPEGSYEQYF. The chain is built from TRBV28 and TRBJ2-7; no DNA is available, so the TRBD1 call from TCRdb remains unchecked. CDR1 is MDHEN, CDR2 SYDVKM, per germline. The CDR3 runs to 14 residues.

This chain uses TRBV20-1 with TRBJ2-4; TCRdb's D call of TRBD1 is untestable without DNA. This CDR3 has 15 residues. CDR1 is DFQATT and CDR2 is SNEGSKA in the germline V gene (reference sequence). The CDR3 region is CSARARDRPKNIQYF.

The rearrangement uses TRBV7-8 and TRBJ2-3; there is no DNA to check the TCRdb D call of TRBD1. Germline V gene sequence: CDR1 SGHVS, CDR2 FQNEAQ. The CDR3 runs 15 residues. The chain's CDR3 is CASTLGDRGGDTQYF.

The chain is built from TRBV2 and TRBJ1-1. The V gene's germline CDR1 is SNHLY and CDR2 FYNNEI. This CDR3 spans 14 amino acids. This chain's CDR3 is CASSENPMNTEAFF.

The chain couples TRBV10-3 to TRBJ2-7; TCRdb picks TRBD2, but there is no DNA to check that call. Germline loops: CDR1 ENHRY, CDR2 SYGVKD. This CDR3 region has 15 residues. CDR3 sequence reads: CAITADRDSTYEQYF.

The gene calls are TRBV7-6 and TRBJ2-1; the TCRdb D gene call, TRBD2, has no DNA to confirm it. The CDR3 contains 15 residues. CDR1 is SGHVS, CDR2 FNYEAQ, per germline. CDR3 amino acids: CASSFGLAGVDEQFF. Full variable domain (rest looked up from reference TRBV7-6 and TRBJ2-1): GAGVSQSPRYKVTKRGQDVALRCDPISGHVSLYWYRQALGQGPEFLTYFNYEAQQDKSGLPNDRFSAERPEGSISTLTIQRTEQRDSAMYRCASSFGLAGVDEQFFGPGTRLTVL.

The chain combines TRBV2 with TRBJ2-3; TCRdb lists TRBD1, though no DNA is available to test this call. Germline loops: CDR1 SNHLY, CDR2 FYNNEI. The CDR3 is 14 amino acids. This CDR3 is CASTDRADGDTQYF.

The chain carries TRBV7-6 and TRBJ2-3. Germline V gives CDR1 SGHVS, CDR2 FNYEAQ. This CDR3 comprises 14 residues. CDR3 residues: CASSAKDGTDTQYF.

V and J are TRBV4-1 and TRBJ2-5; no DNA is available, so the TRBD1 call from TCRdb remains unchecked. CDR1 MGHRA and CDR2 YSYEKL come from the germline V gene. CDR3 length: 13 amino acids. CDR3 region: CASSQGAGETQYF.